This TCR beta chain came from a study of T cells in Graves' hyperthyroidism and ophthalmopathy. Overall study results and limits: Most expanded thyroid clonotypes above 0.001 recurred in blood. Ophthalmopathy was identified by the model a median roughly 6.5 months ahead of onset.

Template material for amplifying TCR beta CDR3 regions consisted of RNA transcripts. The study used the HTBI primer set for a first-round RT-PCR of the TCR CDR3. TCRdb reprocessed the multiplex PCR reads via MiXCR and lists one record per CDR3 protein. Of about 520,000 distinct CDR3 sequences listed, around 20% are singletons. Diagnosis of hyperthyroidism was new in patients aged 18 to 65, and its duration was under 2 months. Diagnostic decisions used clinical symptoms, serum thyroxine and TRAb, thyroid ultrasound and orbital computed tomography. There are many counts of this clonotype. Antigen specificity is unknown. The sample taken for sequencing was blood. The clonotype comes from a man in his late teens or twenties with Graves' hyperthyroidism.

CDR3 in DNA: TGTGCCAGCAGCTTTGATCGGGGGGGGTCGGAGACCCAGTACTTC. It translates to CASSFDRGGSETQYF. This chain connects TRBV7-9 to TRBJ2-5; 8 nucleotides match TRBD2. The CDR3 spans 15 residues. The J segment lost 5 bases and the V segment lost 3 bases, leaving 8 bases of the junction unmatched. Germline CDR1 SEHNR, CDR2 FQNEAQ (reference sequence).